This T cell receptor (beta chain) derives from a study of technical replicates of blood from several donors. The repertoire was sequenced with immunoSEQ multiplex PCR; TCRdb's copy has only in-frame clones and lacks some. Among tens of thousands of clones listed, roughly 92% were seen once. The germline V gene has CDR1 GTSNPN and CDR2 SVGIG (reference sequence). The CDR3 contains 15 residues. Trimming left V 2 bases short and J 4 bases short, with 12 bases between. The sequencing sample was made of T cells isolated from PBMCs. The chain joins TRBV30 to TRBJ2-6, with D perhaps TRBD2 (6 bases). This TCR came from a human donor in good health. The CDR3 DNA reads TGTGCCTGGAGTCGGAGGGTGGGCGGGGCCAACGTCCTGACTTTC. Residues: CAWSRRVGGANVLTF.